Below, 32 T cell receptor beta chains from the same sample are listed, as sequenced in a study of spatial heterogeneity in lung cancer. The time point is: sample taken at primary tumor resection. TCRdb re-analysed the 5' RACE reads in MiXCR, keeping a single row per CDR3 protein. This sample has about 10,000 distinct CDR3 sequences, with 10% to 15% found just once. General observations from the study: Counts that tracked tumor mutation counts were those of expanded intratumoral alpha and beta TCRs.

For these TCRs, the target antigens are not known. Source: lung tumor tissue, taken at surgery. The receptors originated from a male donor with early-stage non-small cell lung cancer.

This clonotype was detected many times. V gene TRBV6-1 combines with J gene TRBJ1-1; weak D call: TRBD1 (5 bases). Trimming pared 4 bases from V and 3 bases from J, leaving 9 bases between. CDR1 is MNHNS and CDR2 is SASEGT in the germline V gene. This CDR3 comprises 13 residues. Here the CDR3 DNA reads TGTGCCAGCAGTGTGAGAGGGGACACTGAAGCTTTCTTT. It is translated as CASSVRGDTEAFF.

The chain employs TRBV12-3 or TRBV12-4 and TRBJ1-1; no clear D. The CDR3 covers 12 residues. The ends were cut back, 6 bases at V and 1 base at J, with 6 bases in the middle. CDR3 sequence: CASRARNTEAFF. DNA of the CDR3: TGTGCCAGCAGGGCCAGGAACACTGAAGCTTTCTTT.

This clonotype was recorded at least ten times. This chain uses TRBV6-5 with TRBJ1-5; D is possibly TRBD1 (6 bases). Per the germline V gene, CDR1 is MNHEY and CDR2 is SVGAGI. Trimming pared 0 bases from V and 1 base from J, leaving 7 bases between. The CDR3 is 15 residues long. CDR3 in DNA: TGTGCCAGCAGTTACTCGGGGGCCAGCAATCAGCCCCAGCATTTT. The encoded protein is CASSYSGASNQPQHF.

Ten or more counts support this clonotype. The chain employs TRBV15 and TRBJ1-5; TRBD1 might be the D (6 bases). The ends were cut back, 3 bases at V and 11 bases at J, with 14 bases in the middle. The germline V gene encodes CDR1 LNHNV and CDR2 YYDKDF (reference sequence). The CDR3 length is 13 residues. The CDR3 sequence: CATSRGEGGAQHF. In DNA, the CDR3 is TGTGCCACCAGCAGGGGTGAAGGGGGAGCCCAGCATTTT.

The J gene is TRBJ2-7, the V gene TRBV2, with D possibly matching TRBD1 (6 bases). The CDR3 totals 12 residues. V gave up 5 bases and J gave up 3 bases, with 8 bases separating them. Germline assignment: CDR1 SNHLY and CDR2 FYNNEI. CDR3 sequence reads: CASSQTGYEQYF. CDR3 nucleotide sequence: TGTGCCAGCAGTCAGACAGGCTACGAGCAGTACTTC. Together with reference TRBV2 and TRBJ2-7, the CDR3 gives the full variable domain: EPEVTQTPSHQVTQMGQEVILRCVPISNHLYFYWYRQILGQKVEFLVSFYNNEISEKSEIFDDQFSVERPDGSNFTLKIRSTKLEDSAMYFCASSQTGYEQYFGPGTRLTVT.

The chain links TRBV6-5 to TRBJ1-1; 8 nucleotides align to TRBD1. The CDR3 runs to 17 residues. In germline, CDR1 is MNHEY, CDR2 SVGAGI. V was pared by 2 bases and J by 3 bases, with 11 bases of the junction left unmatched. CDR3 nucleotide sequence: TGTGCCAGCAGTTACGGCCCAGGGGGCGAGATGGACACTGAAGCTTTCTTT. This codes for CASSYGPGGEMDTEAFF.

V gene TRBV7-8 combines with J gene TRBJ1-2; 7 bases are shared with TRBD1. Germline-derived CDR1 and CDR2 are SGHVS and FQNEAQ. This CDR3 is 15 amino acids long. The V segment lost 0 bases and the J segment 3 bases; nucleotides outside the gene matches: 4. CDR3: CASSLATGVDYGYTF. The CDR3, as DNA: TGTGCCAGCAGCTTAGCTACAGGGGTTGACTATGGCTACACCTTC.

Judged by abundance, this clonotype is medium-sized. The CDR3 DNA reads as TGTGCCAGCAGTAGCCTCCAGGGTCTGAGGTATGCGGATTCACCCCTCCACTTT. This translates into CASSSLQGLRYADSPLHF. The rearrangement links TRBV6-2 or TRBV6-3 to TRBJ1-6; maybe TRBD1 (5 bases). The germline V and J ends were trimmed by 5 bases and 8 bases, with 25 bases remaining between them. Germline-derived CDR1 and CDR2 are MNHEY and SVGEGT. The CDR3 length is 18 residues.

This clonotype was detected a few times. The V gene is TRBV28, the J gene TRBJ2-5, with a possible D match to TRBD2 (5 bases). The V end was cut by 3 bases, the J end by 2 bases, with 7 bases between. CDR3 length: 13 amino acids. The germline gives CDR1 MDHEN, CDR2 SYDVKM. The CDR3, as DNA: TGTGCCAGCAGTTTCCGGGGACAAGAGACCCAGTACTTC. Translating it yields CASSFRGQETQYF.

This clonotype is medium-sized by share. The chain uses TRBV4-1 and TRBJ1-4, with D hard to call. Trimming took off 1 base at V and 5 bases at J, with 11 bases between the two ends. Germline V CDR1 and CDR2: MGHRA, YSYEKL. This CDR3 has 15 residues. The CDR3 loop is CASSQGLGWNEKLFF. In DNA, the CDR3 is TGCGCCAGCAGCCAAGGTTTAGGATGGAATGAAAAACTGTTTTTT.

This clonotype rates as medium-sized. V and J are TRBV28 and TRBJ2-1, with 8 bases matching TRBD2. The CDR3 has 16 amino acids. J was trimmed by 2 bases and V by 3 bases; bases with no gene match: 6. Germline values: CDR1 MDHEN, CDR2 SYDVKM. The chain's CDR3 is CASSFLRGAAYNEQFF. CDR3 DNA sequence: TGTGCCAGCAGTTTTCTGCGGGGGGCCGCCTACAATGAGCAGTTCTTC.

A few counts support this clonotype. This chain uses TRBV11-2 with TRBJ1-6; D is possibly TRBD1 (5 bases). The CDR3 has 14 residues. Germline V gene data show CDR1 as SGHAT and CDR2 as FQNNGV. V lost 1 base, J lost 8 bases, and 9 bases lay in between. In DNA form, the CDR3 reads TGTGCCAGCAGCTTAGCCCAGGGCGATTCACCCCTCCACTTT. Translation gives CASSLAQGDSPLHF.

The rearrangement joins TRBV27 to TRBJ2-7; D is possibly TRBD2 (6 bases). The CDR3 sequence is 14 residues long. Trimming cost V 0 bases and J 4 bases, with 10 bases left between them. Germline-derived CDR1 and CDR2 are MNHEY and SMNVEV (reference sequence). Here the CDR3 reads CASSLSRRDYEQYF. CDR3 sequence (DNA): TGTGCCAGCAGTTTATCGCGGCGGGATTACGAGCAGTACTTC.

The chain's CDR3 is CASSLAGNTIYF. CDR3 nucleotide sequence: TGTGCCAGCAGCTTAGCGGGAAACACCATATATTTT. This sequence joins TRBV7-9 and TRBJ1-3; D call uncertain. Trimming stripped 0 bases from V and 4 bases from J, with 1 base between. Germline V gives CDR1 SEHNR, CDR2 FQNEAQ (reference sequence). There are 12 residues in the CDR3. Full variable domain (rest looked up from reference TRBV7-9 and TRBJ1-3): DTGVSQNPRHKITKRGQNVTFRCDPISEHNRLYWYRQTLGQGPEFLTYFQNEAQLEKSRLLSDRFSAERPKGSFSTLEIQRTEQGDSAMYLCASSLAGNTIYFGEGSWLTVV.

The chain is built from TRBV7-2 and TRBJ1-5; D might be TRBD1 (5 bases). The V gene lost 5 bases and the J gene lost 3 bases, with 14 bases spanning the gap. Per the germline V gene, CDR1 is SGHTA and CDR2 is FQGNSA. The CDR3 loop spans 15 amino acids. CDR3 sequence: CASSLRDSTNQPQHF. As DNA, the CDR3 is TGTGCCAGCAGCCTGCGAGACAGCACCAATCAGCCCCAGCATTTT.

In this sample, this clonotype turned up many times. This sequence joins TRBV11-2 and TRBJ1-2; 7 nucleotides line up with TRBD1. Trimming cost V 5 bases and J 4 bases; bases outside gene matches: 10. Germline CDR1 is SGHAT and CDR2 is FQNNGV. This CDR3 region has 15 residues. The CDR3 DNA reads as TGTGCCAGCAGCAATCCCCGCCAGGGGGGCTATGGCTACACCTTC. This codes for CASSNPRQGGYGYTF.

This clonotype was picked up a small number of times. J is TRBJ1-5 and V is TRBV6-4; the D is unclear. V lost 5 bases, J lost 0 bases, and 14 bases lay in between. The CDR3 contains 16 residues. Germline CDR1 MRHNA, CDR2 SNTAGT. The CDR3 is CASSSLGSYSNQPQHF. CDR3 nucleotide sequence: TGTGCCAGCAGTTCCCTGGGCAGTTATAGCAATCAGCCCCAGCATTTT.

In its sample, this clonotype is medium-sized. This chain connects TRBV3-1 to TRBJ1-2; D is unresolved. Germline V gene lookup returns CDR1 LGHDT and CDR2 YNNKEL (reference sequence). V was cut by 4 bases and J by 0 bases, with 9 bases left in between. This CDR3 contains 14 residues. In nucleotides, the CDR3 is TGTGCCAGCAGCCCCCGGGCCACTAACTATGGCTACACCTTC. As protein: CASSPRATNYGYTF.

As to this clonotype: This may stem from a read error, because a much larger clone lies one nucleotide away. V is TRBV20-1 and J is TRBJ2-3; tentatively, D is TRBD2 (6 bases). The CDR3 runs 13 residues. From germline, CDR1 is DFQATT and CDR2 SNEGSKA (reference sequence). The V end lost 7 bases, the J end lost 3 bases, and 14 bases lay between the germline ends. The CDR3 sequence is CSGLLGGTDTQYF. The CDR3 DNA follows: TGCAGTGGGTTATTGGGGGGTACAGATACGCAGTATTTT.

The V call is TRBV20-1, the J call TRBJ1-5, with TRBD1 matching 8 bases. CDR1 and CDR2 from the germline V gene are DFQATT and SNEGSKA (reference sequence). CDR3 length: 13 amino acids. Trimming cost V 7 bases and J 4 bases; bases outside gene matches: 6. As DNA, the CDR3 is TGCAGTGTAGGGGGACAGGCGAATCAGCCCCAGCATTTT. Translated: CSVGGQANQPQHF.

This clonotype was observed a few times. The chain has TRBV3-1 and TRBJ1-3; D not resolved. Germline V lookup: CDR1 LGHDT, CDR2 YNNKEL (reference sequence). Trimming removed 3 bases at V and 0 bases at J, with 6 bases between. CDR3 length equals 14 residues. This CDR3 is CASSQLFSGNTIYF. CDR3 nucleotides: TGTGCCAGCAGCCAGTTGTTCTCTGGAAACACCATATATTTT.

This clonotype was seen many times. The chain recombines TRBV28 with TRBJ2-5; D call uncertain. Per the germline V gene, CDR1 is MDHEN and CDR2 is SYDVKM. Deletions cut 7 bases from V and 5 bases from J, with 14 bases between. The CDR3 extends over 13 amino acids. CDR3 region: CASTAEVLETQYF. DNA for the CDR3: TGTGCCAGCACCGCTGAGGTTCTGGAGACCCAGTACTTC.

This clonotype is judged medium-sized. This chain connects TRBV15 to TRBJ1-5; a possible D gene is TRBD1 (5 bases). Germline V gene data show CDR1 as LNHNV and CDR2 as YYDKDF (reference sequence). V dropped 0 bases and J dropped 4 bases, with 10 bases sitting between them. The CDR3 runs to 15 residues. The CDR3 spells CATSRDWGPNQPQHF. The CDR3 bases are TGTGCCACCAGCAGAGATTGGGGACCGAATCAGCCCCAGCATTTT.

The CDR3 DNA sequence: TGTGCCAGCAGCTTAGAGCAGGGCCAAGGATACGAGCAGTACTTC. Its protein is CASSLEQGQGYEQYF. V usage is TRBV7-6 and J usage is TRBJ2-7; D perhaps matches TRBD1 (5 bases). CDR3 length equals 15 residues. V was cut by 1 base and J by 4 bases, with 14 bases left in between. Germline-derived CDR1 and CDR2 are SGHVS and FNYEAQ.

This clonotype has a handful of counts. This chain links TRBV4-3 with TRBJ1-2, with D uncertain. The CDR3 covers 16 residues. Germline V gene sequence: CDR1 LGHNA, CDR2 YSLEER. V shed 0 bases and J shed 5 bases, with 16 bases lying between them. The CDR3 loop is CASSQEWFGKGYGYTF. In DNA form, the CDR3 reads TGCGCCAGCAGCCAAGAATGGTTCGGAAAAGGTTATGGCTACACCTTC.

By proportion, this clonotype is medium-sized (0.01 to 0.1%). J is TRBJ2-1 and V is TRBV7-4; D is possibly TRBD1 or TRBD2 (5 bases each). The CDR3 covers 15 residues. Between the trimmed V and J ends, which lost 0 bases and 8 bases, there was a span of 14 bases. Germline V gene lookup returns CDR1 SGHVT and CDR2 SQSDAQ. The chain's CDR3 is CASSLAGVQVYEQFF. The CDR3 bases are TGTGCCAGCAGCTTAGCGGGGGTGCAAGTCTATGAGCAGTTCTTC.

This sequence joins TRBV20-1 and TRBJ2-7, with D unresolved. V was pared by 0 bases and J by 3 bases, with 3 bases between. Germline CDR1 is DFQATT and CDR2 is SNEGSKA (reference sequence). This CDR3 is built from 11 residues. The chain's CDR3 is CSARDGYEQYF. The CDR3 region has the DNA TGCAGTGCTAGAGACGGCTACGAGCAGTACTTC.

The J gene is TRBJ2-1, the V gene TRBV6-2 or TRBV6-3; D remains ambiguous. The CDR3 consists of 15 residues. Germline loops: CDR1 MNHEY, CDR2 SVGEGT. V dropped 4 bases and J dropped 0 bases, with 10 bases sitting between them. CDR3 in amino acids: CASSSSSGSYNEQFF. As DNA, the CDR3 is TGTGCCAGCAGTTCCTCTTCGGGCTCCTACAATGAGCAGTTCTTC.

In its sample, this clonotype was seen a few times. This chain links TRBV20-1 with TRBJ2-7, with TRBD1 as a possible D gene (6 bases). This CDR3 contains 12 residues. V gave up 6 bases and J gave up 2 bases, with 11 bases separating them. Germline CDR1 is DFQATT and CDR2 is SNEGSKA (reference sequence). The CDR3 coding sequence is TGCAGTGCCAGGACAGCAGCCTACGAGCAGTACTTC. Its protein is CSARTAAYEQYF.

The CDR3 here is CATSRARDGYSPLHF. The CDR3 DNA reads as TGTGCCACCAGCAGAGCTCGGGACGGTTATTCACCCCTCCACTTT. This sequence joins TRBV15 and TRBJ1-6; tentative D call: TRBD1 (5 bases). V shed 1 base and J shed 8 bases, with 12 bases lying between them. The germline V gene encodes CDR1 LNHNV and CDR2 YYDKDF (reference sequence). CDR3 length equals 15 residues.

This clonotype is medium-sized (0.01 to 0.1%). The rearrangement links TRBV7-2 to TRBJ2-1; 9 bases line up with TRBD2. Germline assignment: CDR1 SGHTA and CDR2 FQGNSA. V was clipped by 0 bases and J by 0 bases; unmatched bases: 9. The CDR3 runs 19 residues. CDR3: CASSLASGGLASSYNEQFF. The CDR3 DNA is TGTGCCAGCAGCTTAGCGAGCGGGGGGCTTGCTAGCTCCTACAATGAGCAGTTCTTC.

This clonotype showed up many times. The chain employs TRBV27 and TRBJ2-5; no definite D call. The germline V gene has CDR1 MNHEY and CDR2 SMNVEV (reference sequence). The CDR3 spans 11 residues. The ends were cut back, 10 bases at V and 4 bases at J, with 10 bases in the middle. DNA for the CDR3: TGTGCCACCGGATGGGGAGAGACCCAGTACTTC. Amino acids: CATGWGETQYF.